These 29 T cell receptor beta chains were all obtained from the same sample, sequenced in a study of shared clonotypes between healthy human individuals (dated by TCRdb to about 2020). For the CD8 naive samples, CD45RO-negative cells were positively selected for CCR7, yielding a CD45RA+CCR7+ population from which TemRA cells were excluded. Receptor amplification or capture employed the immunoSEQ multiplex PCR assay. TCRdb obtained this table from immuneACCESS and retained in-frame rearrangements with V and J assigned. These tables miss some clones; where compared with another copy, unresolved V genes account for less than half of the shortfall, and the remainder is unexplained. The table for this sample lists about 2.1 million clones; around 93% of them were counted only once. The top ten clones comprise around 1.7% of the sample. The sequenced sample consisted of naive CD8+ T cells from PBMCs. This specimen's cell subset or site label, per the study, means: CD45RA+CCR7+. Source of these receptors: a man aged 18 to 29 in good health. Some clones in this sample may be carry-over from other donors' samples.

The chain is built from TRBV11-2 and TRBJ2-7; 7 nucleotides match TRBD2. This CDR3 has 13 residues. V lost 5 bases and J lost 5; bases outside the gene matches: 6. CDR1 and CDR2 from the germline V gene are SGHAT and FQNNGV. The CDR3 DNA follows: TGTGCCAGCAGCCCAGGGACTATCCACGAGCAGTACTTC. Translated: CASSPGTIHEQYF. Together with reference TRBV11-2 and TRBJ2-7, the CDR3 gives the full variable domain: EAGVAQSPRYKIIEKRQSVAFWCNPISGHATLYWYQQILGQGPKLLIQFQNNGVVDDSQLPKDRFSAERLKGVDSTLKIQPAKLEDSAVYLCASSPGTIHEQYFGPGTRLTVT.

This clone was seen only once. The chain is built from TRBV4-1 and TRBJ2-7; 10 bases align to TRBD1. With 3 bases clipped from V and 1 base from J, the junction kept 9 bases outside the gene matches. Germline V gene lookup returns CDR1 MGHRA and CDR2 YSYEKL. The CDR3 runs 17 residues. The CDR3 DNA reads TGCGCCAGCAGCCACAGTTCCGGGACAGGGGTGTCCTACGAGCAGTACTTC. Its translation is CASSHSSGTGVSYEQYF.

The rearrangement uses TRBV9 and TRBJ2-1; D is undetermined. The germline V and J ends were trimmed by 0 bases and 6 bases, with 13 bases remaining between them. CDR3 size: 15 residues. Germline V gives CDR1 SGDLS, CDR2 YYNGEE. The CDR3: CASSVDGDWLNEQFF. CDR3 DNA sequence: TGTGCCAGCAGCGTAGATGGGGATTGGCTCAATGAGCAGTTCTTC.

The rearrangement uses TRBV15 and TRBJ1-1; the D is unclear. The CDR3 is 14 amino acids. The germline gives CDR1 LNHNV, CDR2 YYDKDF (reference sequence). The V end lost 2 bases, the J end lost 1 base, and 8 bases lay between the germline ends. The CDR3 loop reads CATSRLWGNTEAFF. In DNA, the CDR3 is TGTGCCACCAGCAGACTCTGGGGGAACACTGAAGCTTTCTTT.

This clone was seen once. The gene calls are TRBV19 and TRBJ2-7; no definite D call. V was shortened by 4 bases and J by 2 bases, with 15 bases between the two germline ends. The CDR3 is 15 amino acids. Germline values: CDR1 LNHDA, CDR2 SQIVND (reference sequence). DNA for the CDR3: TGTGCCAGTAGTACGTATACACGGAAAACCTACGAGCAGTACTTC. Translating gives CASSTYTRKTYEQYF. Full variable domain (rest looked up from reference TRBV19 and TRBJ2-7): DGGITQSPKYLFRKEGQNVTLSCEQNLNHDAMYWYRQDPGQGLRLIYYSQIVNDFQKGDIAEGYSVSREKKESFPLTVTSAQKNPTAFYLCASSTYTRKTYEQYFGPGTRLTVT.

For this clone: This sample also contains other DNA sequences that code for the same CDR3. The V call is TRBV9, the J call TRBJ1-1; a weak D match, TRBD1 (6 bases). CDR3 length equals 14 residues. The V end was cut by 4 bases, the J end by 4 bases, with 14 bases between. Germline V gene lookup returns CDR1 SGDLS and CDR2 YYNGEE. The CDR3 protein is CASSSSGGGTEAFF. The CDR3 bases are TGTGCCAGCAGCTCTAGTGGAGGGGGCACTGAAGCTTTCTTT.

The chain uses TRBV27 and TRBJ2-1, with a weak D call TRBD2 (6 bases). The germline V gene has CDR1 MNHEY and CDR2 SMNVEV (reference sequence). The CDR3 sequence is 16 residues long. V was clipped by 5 bases and J by 0 bases, with 14 bases between them. CDR3 region: CASSNLAPSSYNEQFF. As DNA, the CDR3 is TGTGCCAGCAGTAACCTAGCGCCGAGCTCCTACAATGAGCAGTTCTTC.

The chain has TRBV27 and TRBJ2-1; D is possibly TRBD2 (6 bases). Per germline, CDR1 MNHEY and CDR2 SMNVEV (reference sequence). The CDR3 has 14 residues. V was pared by 5 bases and J by 6 bases, with 14 bases between. CDR3 region: CASSRSGVPNEQFF. The DNA of the CDR3 is TGTGCCAGCAGTCGATCGGGGGTCCCCAATGAGCAGTTCTTC.

This clone was seen just once. The V gene is TRBV19, the J gene TRBJ2-3; TRBD2 agrees at 10 bases. The CDR3 has 18 residues. Trimming cost V 3 bases and J 0 bases; bases outside gene matches: 9. Germline V lookup: CDR1 LNHDA, CDR2 SQIVND (reference sequence). CDR3 sequence: CASSIFRPSGSSTDTQYF. As DNA, the CDR3 is TGTGCCAGTAGTATCTTCCGTCCTAGCGGGAGTAGCACAGATACGCAGTATTTT.

This chain connects TRBV11-2 to TRBJ2-1; a possible D gene is TRBD1 (6 bases). Per germline, CDR1 SGHAT and CDR2 FQNNGV. The CDR3 loop spans 16 amino acids. Trimming cost V 6 bases and J 8 bases, with 23 bases left between them. The CDR3 here is CASRRHKDSDEDEQFF. CDR3 sequence (DNA): TGTGCCAGCAGGCGACACAAGGACAGCGATGAGGATGAGCAGTTCTTC.

The chain uses TRBV2 and TRBJ2-7, with 8 positions matching TRBD1. The junction had 1 base not matched to a gene; V was cut back by 4 bases and J by 2 bases. Germline V gene lookup returns CDR1 SNHLY and CDR2 FYNNEI. The CDR3 is made up of 13 amino acids. The CDR3 here is CASSARGPYEQYF. CDR3 nucleotide sequence: TGTGCCAGCAGTGCCAGGGGGCCCTACGAGCAGTACTTC.

A single count supports this clone. The chain couples TRBV27 to TRBJ1-1; possibly TRBD1 for D (6 bases). Germline CDR1 MNHEY, CDR2 SMNVEV (reference sequence). Deletions cut 7 bases from V and 4 bases from J, with 22 bases between. The CDR3 contains 16 residues. The CDR3 is CASKLSGVSLITEAFF. Written as DNA, the CDR3 is TGTGCCAGCAAACTATCAGGGGTTTCCTTGATCACTGAAGCTTTCTTT.

This chain connects TRBV2 to TRBJ2-5, with D perhaps given as TRBD1 or TRBD2 (5 bases each). V lost 0 bases, J lost 5 bases, and 13 bases lay in between. CDR3 length equals 15 residues. Germline CDR1 is SNHLY and CDR2 is FYNNEI. The CDR3 loop is CASSEALGTRETQYF. CDR3 nucleotides: TGTGCCAGCAGTGAAGCGCTTGGGACCAGGGAGACCCAGTACTTC.

Concerning this clone: At one end the junction does not follow the germline gene, possibly because of a read error. This chain joins TRBV11-2 and TRBJ2-5, with D unclear. The CDR3 spans 13 residues. Germline CDR1 and CDR2: SGHAT and FQNNGV. As DNA, the CDR3 is TGTGCCAGAAGCTTGGCTAGGGTCGAGACCCAGTACTTC. Translating it yields CARSLARVETQYF.

The chain recombines TRBV15 with TRBJ1-1, with unresolved D. The CDR3 has 18 amino acids. Germline V lookup: CDR1 LNHNV, CDR2 YYDKDF (reference sequence). The ends were cut back, 1 base at V and 1 base at J, with 19 bases in the middle. CDR3 loop: CATSRVVLLDLRNTEAFF. Here the CDR3 DNA reads TGTGCCACCAGCAGAGTCGTCCTACTTGACCTTCGGAACACTGAAGCTTTCTTT.

The chain employs TRBV19 and TRBJ2-1; 9 nucleotides match TRBD2. Germline V gene data show CDR1 as LNHDA and CDR2 as SQIVND (reference sequence). V lost 6 bases to trimming and J lost 2 bases; unmatched junction nucleotides: 2. This CDR3 spans 14 amino acids. DNA for the CDR3: TGTGCCAGTAGGGCGGGAGGGACCTACAATGAGCAGTTCTTC. This encodes CASRAGGTYNEQFF.

For the CDR3, the DNA is TGTGCCAGCAGCCCCGGGGGGGGCTACGAGCAGTACTTC. This encodes CASSPGGGYEQYF. The chain uses TRBV21-1 and TRBJ2-7; TRBD2, the table's D call, was not compared with the DNA. TRBV21-1 corresponds to a pseudogene. The CDR3 has 13 amino acids.

The chain links TRBV7-3 to TRBJ2-2; a possible D gene is TRBD2 (5 bases). This CDR3 spans 18 amino acids. V shed 2 bases and J shed 0 bases, with 16 bases lying between them. The germline CDR1 and CDR2 sequences are SGHTA and FQGTGA. CDR3 in DNA: TGTGCCAGCAGCTTAGTGAGACCAGCGGATGCGAACACCGGGGAGCTGTTTTTT. It codes for CASSLVRPADANTGELFF.

Written as DNA, the CDR3 is TGTGCCAGCAGTGACAGGGTGAGCAATCAGCCCCAGCATTTT. Translated: CASSDRVSNQPQHF. J is TRBJ1-5 and V is TRBV27, with TRBD1 matching over 7 bases. Unmatched junction bases numbered 2, after V lost 5 bases and J lost 1 base. Germline V gives CDR1 MNHEY, CDR2 SMNVEV (reference sequence). This CDR3 region has 14 residues.

The V and J genes are TRBV28 and TRBJ2-1, with TRBD1 as a possible D gene (6 bases). Germline assignment: CDR1 MDHEN and CDR2 SYDVKM. The CDR3 is made up of 16 amino acids. Trimming pared 4 bases from V and 5 bases from J, leaving 18 bases between. The CDR3, as DNA: TGTGCCAGCAGTTCGCTACAGGGCAGGGAGAACAATGAGCAGTTCTTC. Translation gives CASSSLQGRENNEQFF.

This clone appeared once. The chain joins TRBV4-3 to TRBJ2-7, with 10 nucleotides matching TRBD2. CDR3 length: 15 amino acids. The V and J ends lost 0 bases and 5 bases, in that order; junction bases with no gene match: 4. Germline values: CDR1 LGHNA, CDR2 YSLEER. This CDR3 is CASSQDSGLADEQYF. CDR3 bases: TGCGCCAGCAGCCAAGATTCCGGACTAGCGGACGAGCAGTACTTC.

V is TRBV6-5 and J is TRBJ2-3; no clear D. Trimming removed 2 bases at V and 0 bases at J, with 9 bases between. The CDR3 runs 15 residues. In germline, CDR1 is MNHEY, CDR2 SVGAGI. The CDR3 loop reads CASSYAGSSTDTQYF. For the CDR3, the DNA is TGTGCCAGCAGTTACGCTGGAAGCAGCACAGATACGCAGTATTTT.

The V and J genes are TRBV7-9 and TRBJ2-7; D possibly uses TRBD1 or TRBD2 (5 bases each). CDR1 is SEHNR and CDR2 is FQNEAQ in the germline V gene (reference sequence). This CDR3 is 14 amino acids long. V was pared by 3 bases and J by 3 bases, with 12 bases between. CDR3 sequence reads: CASSLEGENYEQYF. Written as DNA, the CDR3 is TGTGCCAGCAGCTTGGAAGGGGAGAACTACGAGCAGTACTTC.

V is TRBV19 and J is TRBJ2-1; possible D gene TRBD1, 6 bases. CDR1 and CDR2 (germline): LNHDA, SQIVND (reference sequence). V lost 10 bases, J lost 0 bases, and 10 bases lay in between. The length of the CDR3 is 13 residues. The CDR3 is CATRQDSYNEQFF. In DNA, the CDR3 is TGTGCCACTAGACAGGACTCCTACAATGAGCAGTTCTTC.

This chain joins TRBV5-1 and TRBJ1-4; 10 bases line up with TRBD1. From germline, CDR1 is SGHRS and CDR2 YFSETQ. The CDR3 is 14 residues long. J gave up 8 bases and V 0 bases, and 1 base lay outside the gene matches. CDR3: CASSLGDRGEKLFF. The CDR3 nucleotides are TGCGCCAGCAGCTTGGGGGACAGGGGAGAAAAACTGTTTTTT. Combining the CDR3 with reference TRBV5-1 and TRBJ1-4 gives the whole variable domain KAGVTQTPRYLIKTRGQQVTLSCSPISGHRSVSWYQQTPGQGLQFLFEYFSETQRNKGNFPGRFSGRQFSNSRSEMNVSTLELGDSALYLCASSLGDRGEKLFFGSGTQLSVL.

The V and J genes are TRBV5-1 and TRBJ1-3, with 9 bases that match TRBD1. The V and J ends lost 4 bases and 0 bases, in that order; junction bases with no gene match: 5. This CDR3 contains 16 residues. Germline loops: CDR1 SGHRS, CDR2 YFSETQ. The CDR3 loop reads CASSVGTGYSGNTIYF. The CDR3 nucleotides are TGCGCCAGCAGCGTGGGGACAGGGTACTCTGGAAACACCATATATTTT.

V gene TRBV28 combines with J gene TRBJ2-3, with D maybe TRBD2 (6 bases). CDR3 length: 18 amino acids. Looked up from germline, CDR1 is MDHEN and CDR2 is SYDVKM. V was clipped by 3 bases and J by 2 bases, with 21 bases between them. CDR3 residues: CASSLGTQSSGVTDTQYF. CDR3 sequence (DNA): TGTGCCAGCAGTTTGGGGACTCAATCCTCGGGGGTCACAGATACGCAGTATTTT.

V gene TRBV10-3 combines with J gene TRBJ2-2; 8 nucleotides line up with TRBD2. The CDR3 totals 20 residues. After removal of 2 bases from V and 4 bases from J, the junction contained 18 bases not matched to a gene. Germline V gene data show CDR1 as ENHRY and CDR2 as SYGVKD. This chain's CDR3 is CAISELSQSSGGIATGELFF. DNA of the CDR3: TGTGCCATCAGTGAGCTCAGCCAATCTTCGGGGGGGATTGCCACCGGGGAGCTGTTTTTT.

This clone has a handful of counts. Other DNA variants within this sample encode the same CDR3. V usage is TRBV30 and J usage is TRBJ2-7; D not certain. Germline V gene lookup returns CDR1 GTSNPN and CDR2 SVGIG (reference sequence). V gave up 2 bases and J gave up 3 bases, with 5 bases separating them. This CDR3 is 11 amino acids long. The CDR3 is CAWSLGYEQYF. The DNA of the CDR3 is TGTGCCTGGAGTTTAGGCTACGAGCAGTACTTC.